This is a list of T cell receptor beta chains from one sample in a study of long-term antiretroviral therapy in people with HIV. Repertoires were generated with immunoSEQ multiplex PCR, while TCRdb's copy carries only in-frame clones and drops some. The repertoire consists of 15,000 to 20,000 clones, with around 84% occurring once and the leading ten covering roughly 4.7%. The source was unsorted PBMCs, collected 0.1 years before starting antiretroviral therapy. The receptor source for this set is a young man with HIV. Both conserved end residues are part of each CDR3. Fields, in order: CDR3 DNA, CDR3 protein, J gene, V gene, D gene, clone size. The D gene is left open where the match is weak. Rows give clone size only sometimes, using once, few, many, or a class for an expanded clone.

TGTGCCAGCAGCTCGTCCGGGATGGAGGGCGAAAAACTGTTTTTT | CASSSSGMEGEKLFF | TRBJ1-4 | TRBV7-2 | . | once
TGCAGTGCTAGCAGTTTCTATGGCTACACCTTC | CSASSFYGYTF | TRBJ1-2 | TRBV20-1 | . | .
TGTGCCAGCAGGCAAGACAGCCCTCCGGAGCAGTACTTC | CASRQDSPPEQYF | TRBJ2-7 | TRBV28 | . | .
TGTGCCAGCAGCTTAGGCGAGGCAGAGACCCAGTACTTC | CASSLGEAETQYF | TRBJ2-5 | TRBV11-3 | . | .
TGTGCCAGCAGCCTCTCCCTAGCGGGCGCCTACGAGCAGTACTTC | CASSLSLAGAYEQYF | TRBJ2-7 | TRBV5-6 | TRBD2 | .
TGTGCCAGCAGGCCCGATGCAGAGACCCAGTACTTC | CASRPDAETQYF | TRBJ2-5 | TRBV2 | . | once
TGTGCCACCGAGATCGGTGGGATCAATGAGCAGTTCTTC | CATEIGGINEQFF | TRBJ2-1 | TRBV6-1 | . | few
TGCGCCAGCAGCTTGGGGTCAGGGACAGCCAATCAGCCCCAGCATTTT | CASSLGSGTANQPQHF | TRBJ1-5 | TRBV5-1 | TRBD1 | .
TGTGCCAGCAGCGTCACAGGGAGCCACGAGCAGTACTTC | CASSVTGSHEQYF | TRBJ2-7 | TRBV9 | . | few
TGTGCCAGCAGCGAGACCGGGACAGGGGACGAGCAGTACTTC | CASSETGTGDEQYF | TRBJ2-7 | TRBV9 | TRBD1 | few
TGTGCCAGCAGCGCGGCAGTCGAGCAGTACTTC | CASSAAVEQYF | TRBJ2-7 | TRBV7-6 | . | few
TGTGCCAGCAGCTTGGGGGGTCATCGGAGCAATCAGCCCCAGCATTTT | CASSLGGHRSNQPQHF | TRBJ1-5 | TRBV5-6 | . | .
TGTGCCAGCAGCGCCGGCCTTACAACCTACGAGCAGTACTTC | CASSAGLTTYEQYF | TRBJ2-7 | TRBV5-4 | . | .
TGTGCCAGCAGTAGGGACAGCTATAATTCACCCCTCCACTTT | CASSRDSYNSPLHF | TRBJ1-6 | TRBV6-6 | TRBD1 | .
TGTGCCAGCAGCCCCGGCGGCTCGAACACTGAAGCTTTCTTT | CASSPGGSNTEAFF | TRBJ1-1 | TRBV11-2 | . | few
TGTGCCAGCTATAGTTACCAAGAGACCCAGTACTTC | CASYSYQETQYF | TRBJ2-5 | TRBV6-1 | . | .
TGCAGCGTTCTACGCAGGGGGCCATATGAAAAACTGTTTTTT | CSVLRRGPYEKLFF | TRBJ1-4 | TRBV29-1 | TRBD1 | .
TGTGCCAGCAGCTTGGGCACAGGGGGAATTGGGGAGACCCAGTACTTC | CASSLGTGGIGETQYF | TRBJ2-5 | TRBV5-4 | TRBD1 | .
TGTGCCTGGAGTGGAGGGACGAGGTATAATTCACCCCTCCACTTT | CAWSGGTRYNSPLHF | TRBJ1-6 | TRBV30 | . | .
TGTGCCAGCAGCCCTGGACAGACAAACACTGAAGCTTTCTTT | CASSPGQTNTEAFF | TRBJ1-1 | TRBV6-5 | . | .
TGTGCCAGAAGCTTGCTCGGGGCCGGGGGCTACACCTTC | CARSLLGAGGYTF | TRBJ1-2 | TRBV5-3 | . | .
TGTGCCAGCAGGCAGGGTTACTATGGCTACACCTTC | CASRQGYYGYTF | TRBJ1-2 | TRBV28 | . | .
TGTGCCAGCAGACGAACAGAAAGTCTCTCCTACGAGCAGTACTTC | CASRRTESLSYEQYF | TRBJ2-7 | TRBV7-9 | . | few